Shown below are 6 T cell receptor beta chains from a single sample sequenced in a study of vaccination effects on CD4 cells after COVID-19. CD4+ T cells were isolated after around ten days of culture. No antigens are known for them. Sequenced by immunoSEQ multiplex PCR; TCRdb stores in-frame clones only, minus some. This table has 30,000 or so clones, about 71% appearing once. Specimen: CD4+ T cells from PBMCs cultured without peptide, collected before COVID-19 vaccination. The source is a human donor who received a COVID-19 vaccine.

This chain links TRBV11-2 with TRBJ1-2, with D hard to call. The CDR3 totals 15 residues. Germline CDR1 SGHAT, CDR2 FQNNGV. The ends were cut back, 1 base at V and 1 base at J, with 10 bases in the middle. Here the CDR3 reads CASSLVPTDNYGYTF. The CDR3 coding sequence is TGTGCCAGCAGCTTAGTTCCGACGGATAACTATGGCTACACCTTC.

J is TRBJ2-1 and V is TRBV2; the match to TRBD2 covers 12 bases. CDR1 and CDR2 (germline): SNHLY, FYNNEI. The V and J ends lost 8 bases and 6 bases, in that order; junction bases with no gene match: 14. The CDR3 loop spans 17 amino acids. The CDR3 here is CASGAASGRARRNEQFF. CDR3 in DNA: TGTGCCAGCGGGGCGGCTAGCGGGAGGGCCAGGCGCAATGAGCAGTTCTTC.

This clone was seen only a few times. The chain combines TRBV10-2 with TRBJ2-7; possibly TRBD1 for D (5 bases). The CDR3 contains 14 residues. Trimming took 5 bases from V and 2 from J, leaving 13 bases between them. Germline V gene lookup returns CDR1 WSHSY and CDR2 SAAADI. The CDR3 sequence: CASSFQQETYEQYF. In DNA, the CDR3 is TGCGCCAGCAGTTTTCAACAGGAGACCTACGAGCAGTACTTC.

The chain has TRBV27 and TRBJ2-1, with D uncertain. V lost 0 bases, J lost 10 bases, and 16 bases lay in between. CDR3 length: 15 residues. Germline assignment: CDR1 MNHEY and CDR2 SMNVEV (reference sequence). In nucleotides, the CDR3 is TGTGCCAGCAGTTTATCTGAAAATGCTTTCAGAGAGCAGTTCTTC. Amino acids: CASSLSENAFREQFF.

The chain uses TRBV20-1 and TRBJ2-3; a possible D gene is TRBD2 (5 bases). This CDR3 region has 13 residues. With 3 bases removed from V and 5 bases from J, the gap between germline ends came to 12 bases. From germline, CDR1 is DFQATT and CDR2 SNEGSKA (reference sequence). CDR3 amino acids: CSASTDRGDTQYF. CDR3 nucleotide sequence: TGCAGTGCTAGTACCGACCGGGGAGATACGCAGTATTTT.

The V and J genes are TRBV7-6 and TRBJ2-1, with D possibly being TRBD2 (6 bases). Trimming cost V 2 bases and J 7 bases, with 24 bases left between them. The germline CDR1 and CDR2 sequences are SGHVS and FNYEAQ. This CDR3 is 18 amino acids long. The CDR3 region is CASSLSLRGGVGDNEQFF. Written as DNA, the CDR3 is TGTGCCAGCAGCTTAAGCCTCCGAGGAGGGGTCGGGGATAATGAGCAGTTCTTC.